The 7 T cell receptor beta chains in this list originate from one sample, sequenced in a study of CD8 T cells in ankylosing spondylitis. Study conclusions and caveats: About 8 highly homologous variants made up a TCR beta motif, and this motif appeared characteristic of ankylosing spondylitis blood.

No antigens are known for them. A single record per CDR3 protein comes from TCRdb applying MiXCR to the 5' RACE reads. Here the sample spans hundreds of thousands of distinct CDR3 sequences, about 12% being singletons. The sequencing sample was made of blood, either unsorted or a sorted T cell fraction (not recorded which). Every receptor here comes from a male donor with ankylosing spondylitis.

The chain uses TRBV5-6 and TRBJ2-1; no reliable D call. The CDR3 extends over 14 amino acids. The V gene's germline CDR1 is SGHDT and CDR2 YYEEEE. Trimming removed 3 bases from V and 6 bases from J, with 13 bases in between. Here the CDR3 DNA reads TGTGCCAGCAGCTATGACCCCGGCTCCAATGAGCAGTTCTTC. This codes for CASSYDPGSNEQFF.

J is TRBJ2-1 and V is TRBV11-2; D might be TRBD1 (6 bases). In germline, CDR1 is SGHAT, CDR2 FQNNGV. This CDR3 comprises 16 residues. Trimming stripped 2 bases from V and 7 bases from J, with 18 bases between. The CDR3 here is CASSLRVRGTGNEQFF. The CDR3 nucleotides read TGTGCCAGCAGCTTAAGGGTTAGGGGGACGGGAAATGAGCAGTTCTTC. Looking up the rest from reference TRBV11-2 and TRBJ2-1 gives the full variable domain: EAGVAQSPRYKIIEKRQSVAFWCNPISGHATLYWYQQILGQGPKLLIQFQNNGVVDDSQLPKDRFSAERLKGVDSTLKIQPAKLEDSAVYLCASSLRVRGTGNEQFFGPGTRLTVL.

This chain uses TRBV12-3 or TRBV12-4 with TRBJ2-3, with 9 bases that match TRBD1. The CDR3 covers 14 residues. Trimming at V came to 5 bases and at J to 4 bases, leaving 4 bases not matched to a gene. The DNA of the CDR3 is TGTGCCAGCAGTCCGAGGACAGGGGCAGATACGCAGTATTTT. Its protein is CASSPRTGADTQYF.

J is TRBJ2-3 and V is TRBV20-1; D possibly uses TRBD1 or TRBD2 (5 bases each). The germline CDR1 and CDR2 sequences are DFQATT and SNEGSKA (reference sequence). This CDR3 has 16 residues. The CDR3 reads CSPRGGGRSSTDTQYF. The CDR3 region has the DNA TGCAGCCCGAGGGGTGGGGGACGCTCAAGCACAGATACGCAGTATTTT.

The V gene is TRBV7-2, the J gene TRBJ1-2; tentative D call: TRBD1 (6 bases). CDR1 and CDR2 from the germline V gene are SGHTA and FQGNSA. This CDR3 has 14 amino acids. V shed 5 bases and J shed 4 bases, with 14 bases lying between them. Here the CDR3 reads CASSPPTGFYGYTF. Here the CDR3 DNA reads TGTGCCAGCAGCCCACCCACAGGGTTCTATGGCTACACCTTC.

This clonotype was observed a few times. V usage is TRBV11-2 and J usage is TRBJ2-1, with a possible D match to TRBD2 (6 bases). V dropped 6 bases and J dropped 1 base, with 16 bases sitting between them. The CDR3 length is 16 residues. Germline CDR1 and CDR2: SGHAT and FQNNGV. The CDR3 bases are TGTGCCAGCAGTTCCCAGGGCGGGAATTCCTACAATGAGCAGTTCTTC. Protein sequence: CASSSQGGNSYNEQFF.

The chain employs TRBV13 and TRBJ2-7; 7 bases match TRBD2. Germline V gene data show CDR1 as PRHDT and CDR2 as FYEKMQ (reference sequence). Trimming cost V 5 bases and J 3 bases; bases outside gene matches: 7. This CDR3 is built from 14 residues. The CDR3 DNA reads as TGTGCCAGCAGCCCGAGGACTAGATACTACGAGCAGTACTTC. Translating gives CASSPRTRYYEQYF.